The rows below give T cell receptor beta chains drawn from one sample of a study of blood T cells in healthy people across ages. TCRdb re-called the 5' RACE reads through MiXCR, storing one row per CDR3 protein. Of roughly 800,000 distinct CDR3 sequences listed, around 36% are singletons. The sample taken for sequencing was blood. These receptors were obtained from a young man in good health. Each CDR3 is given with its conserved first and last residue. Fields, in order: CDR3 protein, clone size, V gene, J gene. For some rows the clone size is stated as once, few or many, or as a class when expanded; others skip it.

CASSPLGRDNQPQHF	.	TRBV12-3/TRBV12-4	TRBJ1-5
CSVCDVWQFF	few	TRBV29-1	TRBJ2-1
CASSLGRESGYNEQFF	.	TRBV7-9	TRBJ2-1
CASSQETSGSSGTQYF	many	TRBV3-1	TRBJ2-5
CAISNRTGQPQHF	few	TRBV10-3	TRBJ1-5
CASSNSGGTEAFF	few	TRBV12-3/TRBV12-4	TRBJ1-1
CSADHRDGSNQPQHF	few	TRBV20-1	TRBJ1-5
CASSLASAGDEQFF	.	TRBV7-2	TRBJ2-1
CASSLEAGGSYEQYF	many	TRBV7-6	TRBJ2-7
CSPKNSEREQYF	few	TRBV20-1	TRBJ2-7
CASDKRDRGQGYTF	.	TRBV13	TRBJ1-2
CASSQDFSGLGNEQYF	.	TRBV4-1	TRBJ2-5
CASSRTGGVNQPQHF	.	TRBV7-9	TRBJ1-5
CASSWVGTEAFF	.	TRBV5-5	TRBJ1-1
CATSRDVQATDTQYF	many	TRBV15	TRBJ2-3
CSASGLAGRDTQYF	.	TRBV20-1	TRBJ2-3
CASSQDRNREDTEAFF	.	TRBV4-1	TRBJ1-1
CASSLSSGGARETQYF	.	TRBV27	TRBJ2-5
CAISGISGDIYGYTF	few	TRBV10-3	TRBJ1-2
CASSLRWNEQFF	.	TRBV19	TRBJ2-1
CASSLEFLHNEQFF	many	TRBV11-2	TRBJ2-1
CSARDRYNTEAFF	few	TRBV20-1	TRBJ1-1
CATSRDREEANEQFF	.	TRBV15	TRBJ2-1
CASSPSENTGLGETQYF	.	TRBV3-1	.
CASSPTRDSYEQYF	many	TRBV18	TRBJ2-7
CASSPPTTGPNEKLFF	.	TRBV18	TRBJ1-4
CASSFIGIEAFF	.	TRBV5-6	TRBJ1-1
CASSYQSDRGFTDTQYF	.	TRBV6-6	TRBJ2-3
CASSQDSRTGAFF	.	TRBV4-3	TRBJ1-1
CASSASPDYEQYF	.	TRBV5-1	TRBJ2-7
CSAITGGQKGELFF	.	TRBV20-1	TRBJ2-2
CASSLPLGNEQFF	.	TRBV7-9	TRBJ2-1
CASSFSGGADTGELFF	few	TRBV11-2	TRBJ2-2